This TCR beta chain was sequenced during a study of tumor-infiltrating lymphocytes in primary liver carcinoma. The wider study: Maximum tumor diameters ranged from roughly 4.2 to 10 cm, stage T1-T3 N0M0. Study-wide results and caveats: Tumor region pairs overlapped more than did tumor-adjacent and tumor-blood pairs. It was observed that only about 7-25% of the top clones appeared in every one of the five tumor regions. The study found a significantly higher top-250-clone fraction in tumors than in blood (p = 0.039).

From 400 to 500 ng total RNA, TCR beta cDNA was generated with a primer in the constant region. Each TCR beta library was derived from three nested multiplex PCR rounds that employed slightly modified ARM-PCR. TCRdb itself ran the multiplex PCR reads through MiXCR, one entry per CDR3 protein. Of some 180,000 distinct CDR3 sequences in the sample, around 81% were seen once. Joint extraction of RNA and DNA used about 17-33 mg of bulk tissue that was unsorted. With respect to this clonotype: Its specificity is not known. Compared with germline, one end of the junction differs, possibly owing to a read error.

This receptor was identified in a man aged 35 to 55 with primary liver carcinoma and hepatitis B virus infection. Sequencing was performed on tumor tissue from primary liver carcinoma.

CDR3 nucleotide sequence: TGTGCCAGCGGGAAGCGATCCCACGAGCGGTATTTC. Protein: CASGKRSHERYF. The rearrangement joins TRBV11-1 to TRBJ2-7; D possibly corresponds to TRBD2 (5 bases). The CDR3 sequence is 12 residues long. CDR1 and CDR2 (germline): SGHAT, FQDESV (reference sequence).